This TCR beta chain is drawn from a study of blood T cell repertoires in COVID-19. Overall study: Sample material is recorded as cDNA or gDNA derived from T cells, B-cell-depleted T cells, or PBMCs.

Authors' data handling: The assay estimated nucleated cells by amplifying reference gene primers. This table comes from immunoSEQ multiplex PCR, and its TCRdb copy is limited to in-frame clones, with some not included. Clonal size and the V and J genes are those of that table, whereas D and trimming came from the DNA. The table lists about 220,000 clones, more than 65% of them singletons, with approximately 3.8% in the top ten. Germline V gene sequence: CDR1 SGDLS, CDR2 YYNGEE. This CDR3 has 17 residues. The trim removed 0 bases at V and 2 bases at J, leaving 10 bases unmatched. This TCR came from a woman older than 75 with acute or convalescent COVID-19. Material: peripheral blood. The rearrangement links TRBV9 to TRBJ2-7; TRBD2 agrees at 8 bases. DNA for the CDR3: TGTGCCAGCAGCGTAGCTACGGGGGGGGCATCCACCTACGAGCAGTACTTC. The encoded protein is CASSVATGGASTYEQYF.